The entry that follows covers one T cell receptor (beta chain) sequence. The sample belongs to a study of technical replicates of blood from several donors. Germline V gives CDR1 WNHNN, CDR2 SYGVQD (reference sequence). The CDR3 extends over 14 amino acids. Trimming removed 3 bases at V and 4 bases at J, with 10 bases between. Sequencing was performed with immunoSEQ multiplex PCR; in TCRdb, only in-frame clones are kept and a portion is missing. Of roughly 82,000 clones listed, about 89% are singletons. This receptor was obtained from a human donor in good health. Sequences were obtained from T cells isolated from PBMCs. J is TRBJ2-1 and V is TRBV10-1; D unresolved. This chain's CDR3 is CASSDQRHYNEQFF. Written as DNA, the CDR3 is TGCGCCAGCAGTGATCAGAGACATTACAATGAGCAGTTCTTC.